Given below is one T cell receptor beta chain in context. The assay was immunoSEQ multiplex PCR, and TCRdb's table has in-frame clones only and misses some. Of about 100,000 clones detected, approximately 94% appear once; the ten largest clones hold 1% to 1.5%. These data come from a study of siplizumab effects on memory and regulatory T cells. Germline trimming cut 4 bases from V and 5 bases from J; bases unmatched to any gene: 9. This CDR3 contains 15 residues. CDR1 is GTSNPN and CDR2 is SVGIG in the germline V gene (reference sequence). The chain is built from TRBV30 and TRBJ2-2; 8 nucleotides line up with TRBD2. The sequence was obtained from a human donor in good health. Sequencing was carried out using non-Treg CD4+ T cells sorted from blood. Here the CDR3 DNA reads TGTGCCTGGATGTTCGGGAGGGCCCGAACCGGGGAGCTGTTTTTT. Translated, it gives CAWMFGRARTGELFF.